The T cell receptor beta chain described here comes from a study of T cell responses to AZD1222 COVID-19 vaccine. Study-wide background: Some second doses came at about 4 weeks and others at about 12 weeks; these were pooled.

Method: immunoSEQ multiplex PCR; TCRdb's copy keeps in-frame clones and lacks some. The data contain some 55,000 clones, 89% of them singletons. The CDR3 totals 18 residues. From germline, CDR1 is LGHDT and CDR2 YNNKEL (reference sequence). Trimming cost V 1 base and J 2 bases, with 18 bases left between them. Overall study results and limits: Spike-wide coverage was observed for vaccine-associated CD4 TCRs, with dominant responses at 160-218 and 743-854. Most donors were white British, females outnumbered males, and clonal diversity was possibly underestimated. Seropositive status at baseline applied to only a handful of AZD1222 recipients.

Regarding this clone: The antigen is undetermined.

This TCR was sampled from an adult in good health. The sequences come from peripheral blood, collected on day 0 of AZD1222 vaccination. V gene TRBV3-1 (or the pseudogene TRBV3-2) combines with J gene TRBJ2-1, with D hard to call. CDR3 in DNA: TGTGCCAGCAGCCAAGTCACCGAGAGAAGGAACCCCTACAATGAGCAGTTCTTC. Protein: CASSQVTERRNPYNEQFF.